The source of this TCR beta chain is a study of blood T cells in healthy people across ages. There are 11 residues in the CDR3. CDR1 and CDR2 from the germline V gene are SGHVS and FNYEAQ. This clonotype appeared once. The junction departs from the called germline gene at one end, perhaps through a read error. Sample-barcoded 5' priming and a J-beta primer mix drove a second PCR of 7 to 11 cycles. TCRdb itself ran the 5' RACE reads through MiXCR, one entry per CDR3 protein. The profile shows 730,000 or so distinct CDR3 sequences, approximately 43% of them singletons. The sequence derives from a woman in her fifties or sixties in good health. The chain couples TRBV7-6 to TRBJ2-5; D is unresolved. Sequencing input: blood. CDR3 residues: CAGSLEETQYF. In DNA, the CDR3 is TGTGCCGGCAGCTTAGAAGAGACTCAGTACTTC.